What follows are 25 T cell receptor beta chains derived from one specimen sequenced in a study of blood T cell repertoires in COVID-19. Here immunoSEQ multiplex PCR was the method, and the copy in TCRdb shows in-frame clones only, minus some. This table has around 250,000 clones, approximately 86% appearing once. Sequenced material: peripheral blood. Receptor source: a man between 18 and 29 years old with active or convalescent COVID-19.

V usage is TRBV23-1 and J usage is TRBJ1-1, with TRBD1 matching over 7 bases. TRBV23-1 is placed among ORFs of uncertain function. The junction had 7 bases not matched to a gene; V was cut back by 0 bases and J by 12 bases. The CDR3 has 13 amino acids. CDR3 loop: CASSQSWDRSSFF. CDR3 nucleotide sequence: TGCGCCAGCAGTCAATCGTGGGACAGAAGTTCTTTCTTT.

The V call is TRBV4-1, the J call TRBJ2-4; 11 bases align to TRBD1. The CDR3 is 15 residues long. CDR1 is MGHRA and CDR2 is YSYEKL in the germline V gene. The V segment lost 4 bases and the J segment 7 bases; nucleotides outside the gene matches: 6. As DNA, the CDR3 is TGCGCCAGCAGCCCGGGACAGGGGGGGCTCAACATTCAGTACTTC. Its protein product is CASSPGQGGLNIQYF.

The rearrangement joins TRBV6-5 to TRBJ1-2, with D tentatively TRBD1 (5 bases). With 4 bases removed from V and 8 bases from J, the gap between germline ends came to 8 bases. There are 11 residues in the CDR3. Germline values: CDR1 MNHEY, CDR2 SVGAGI. In DNA form, the CDR3 reads TGTGCCAGCAGTTCAGGGTTAGGCTACACCTTC. As protein: CASSSGLGYTF.

The gene calls are TRBV11-3 and TRBJ2-1; TRBD2 matches 8 bases. With 3 bases clipped from V and 8 bases from J, the junction kept 12 bases outside the gene matches. The CDR3 is made up of 16 amino acids. Germline CDR1 and CDR2: SGHNT and YENEEA. DNA for the CDR3: TGTGCCAGCAGCTTGGGTTTTGGGACTAGTATCCATGAGCAGTTCTTC. This sequence encodes CASSLGFGTSIHEQFF.

The chain couples TRBV12-3 or TRBV12-4 to TRBJ1-4; perhaps TRBD1 as D (5 bases). Trimming left V 6 bases short and J 8 bases short, with 10 bases between. The CDR3 length is 12 residues. CDR3 bases: TGTGCCAGCAGACAGGCGGTGGAAAAACTGTTTTTT. It yields the protein CASRQAVEKLFF.

The rearrangement links TRBV29-1 to TRBJ2-7; D is unresolved. Trimming removed 4 bases at V and 6 bases at J, with 10 bases between. The CDR3 is made up of 11 amino acids. CDR1 SQVTM and CDR2 ANQGSEA come from the germline V gene. The CDR3 spells CSVGLEVEQYF. CDR3 in DNA: TGCAGCGTTGGGCTAGAAGTCGAGCAGTACTTC.

This chain uses TRBV2 with TRBJ2-1, with D possibly TRBD2 on 6 matching bases. The germline CDR1 and CDR2 sequences are SNHLY and FYNNEI. Trimming pared 4 bases from V and 9 bases from J, leaving 16 bases between. The CDR3 consists of 14 residues. In nucleotides, the CDR3 is TGTGCCAGCAGTGTCCGGGACTTAGGCGGTGAGCAGTTCTTC. Protein sequence: CASSVRDLGGEQFF.

V is TRBV5-6 and J is TRBJ2-5; D is unresolved. CDR3 length: 14 residues. Germline CDR1 reads SGHDT; CDR2 reads YYEEEE. Trimming pared 1 base from V and 5 bases from J, leaving 12 bases between. The DNA of the CDR3 is TGTGCCAGCAGCTTGTCTGGCTCCAAGGAGACCCAGTACTTC. This translates into CASSLSGSKETQYF.

This chain connects TRBV12-3 or TRBV12-4 to TRBJ1-1; unclear D gene. V shed 6 bases and J shed 6 bases, with 14 bases lying between them. This CDR3 has 13 amino acids. The DNA of the CDR3 is TGTGCCAGCAGGAACCCAGCCCTAGCTGAAGCTTTCTTT. Encoded protein: CASRNPALAEAFF.

This chain's CDR3 is CASKRAGQHF. The CDR3 DNA reads TGTGCCAGCAAAAGGGCAGGGCAGCATTTT. The genes are TRBV6-4 and TRBJ1-5, with a tentative D call TRBD1 (5 bases). The germline V gene encodes CDR1 MRHNA and CDR2 SNTAGT. V gave up 7 bases and J gave up 13 bases, with 11 bases separating them. CDR3 length equals 10 residues.

The rearrangement joins TRBV5-4 to TRBJ2-7, with a tentative D call TRBD1 (6 bases). Between the trimmed V and J ends, which lost 10 bases and 1 base, there was a span of 18 bases. Germline V lookup: CDR1 SGHNT, CDR2 YYREEE (reference sequence). The CDR3 is 14 residues long. This CDR3 reads CARKLQGLSYEQYF. The CDR3 nucleotides are TGTGCCCGCAAACTCCAGGGGCTTTCCTACGAGCAGTACTTC.

This clone was detected only once. The CDR3 spells CASSRGTGGGNTIYF. Written as DNA, the CDR3 is TGTGCCAGCAGCCGAGGGACAGGGGGAGGAAACACCATATATTTT. The rearrangement joins TRBV3-1 (or the pseudogene TRBV3-2) to TRBJ1-3; 11 bases are shared with TRBD1. The trim removed 4 bases at V and 4 bases at J, leaving 3 bases unmatched. The germline CDR1 and CDR2 sequences are LGHDT and YNNKEL (reference sequence). The CDR3 covers 15 residues.

CDR3: CASSLRLAGGEDEQFF. The CDR3, as DNA: TGTGCCAGCAGCTTAAGACTAGCGGGAGGAGAGGATGAGCAGTTCTTC. J is TRBJ2-1 and V is TRBV11-3; 13 positions match TRBD2. The CDR3 is 16 residues long. Per germline, CDR1 SGHNT and CDR2 YENEEA. Losses at the gene ends were 2 bases for V and 8 bases for J; bases not matched to a gene: 6.

This chain connects TRBV3-1 (or the pseudogene TRBV3-2) to TRBJ2-7; maybe TRBD1 (5 bases). The V end was cut by 3 bases, the J end by 6 bases, with 12 bases between. The CDR3 covers 13 residues. Germline CDR1 is LGHDT and CDR2 is YNNKEL (reference sequence). CDR3 sequence reads: CASSQSTVSEQYF. In DNA form, the CDR3 reads TGTGCCAGCAGCCAGTCGACAGTCTCCGAGCAGTACTTC.

The table lists this clone with a count of one. V usage is TRBV10-3 and J usage is TRBJ2-5; 7 bases are a match to TRBD1. The CDR3 runs to 14 residues. V shed 6 bases, J shed 1 base, and the junction held 5 bases outside the gene matches. Germline V gene data show CDR1 as ENHRY and CDR2 as SYGVKD. This chain's CDR3 is CAIRSGQLQETQYF. The CDR3, as DNA: TGTGCCATCAGATCGGGACAGCTCCAAGAGACCCAGTACTTC.

This chain joins TRBV27 and TRBJ1-2, with TRBD1 matching 9 bases. The V gene's germline CDR1 is MNHEY and CDR2 SMNVEV (reference sequence). Unmatched junction bases numbered 4, after V lost 7 bases and J lost 4 bases. CDR3 length: 13 residues. DNA for the CDR3: TGTGCCAGCACCGAGGGACAGGGCTATGGCTACACCTTC. Protein sequence: CASTEGQGYGYTF.

The V gene is TRBV9, the J gene TRBJ2-3, with 7 positions matching TRBD2. The CDR3 runs 15 residues. CDR1 is SGDLS, CDR2 YYNGEE, per germline. V gave up 0 bases and J gave up 4 bases; unmatched junction bases: 5. CDR3 nucleotides: TGTGCCAGCAGCGTAGACGGCGGGAGCGCAGATACGCAGTATTTT. It is translated as CASSVDGGSADTQYF.

A single count supports this clone. V gene TRBV6-6 combines with J gene TRBJ1-1; TRBD1 agrees at 9 bases. CDR1 is MNHNY, CDR2 SVGAGI, per germline (reference sequence). V lost 6 bases to trimming and J lost 11 bases; unmatched junction nucleotides: 7. CDR3 length equals 12 residues. CDR3: CASSPGDREAFF. CDR3 coding DNA: TGTGCCAGCAGCCCCGGGGACAGGGAGGCTTTCTTT.

The rearrangement links TRBV4-1 to TRBJ1-2, with a weak D call TRBD1 (5 bases). This CDR3 comprises 15 residues. CDR1 MGHRA and CDR2 YSYEKL come from the germline V gene. The V end was cut by 0 bases, the J end by 2 bases, with 10 bases between. The CDR3: CASSQEGLLNYGYTF. CDR3 bases: TGCGCCAGCAGCCAAGAGGGACTGCTGAACTATGGCTACACCTTC.

The J gene is TRBJ1-4, the V gene TRBV19, with 9 bases fitting TRBD1. Germline values: CDR1 LNHDA, CDR2 SQIVND (reference sequence). V was pared by 9 bases and J by 8 bases, with 16 bases of the junction left unmatched. The CDR3 extends over 16 amino acids. CDR3 sequence reads: CASSRTTGTGREKLFF. In nucleotides, the CDR3 is TGTGCCAGCTCCCGAACAACCGGGACAGGGAGAGAAAAACTGTTTTTT.

On this clone: The junction departs from germline at one end; a sequencing error may be responsible. The chain recombines TRBV11-3 with TRBJ1-5, with 7 bases lining up with TRBD1. The CDR3 runs to 15 residues. Germline assignment: CDR1 SGHNT and CDR2 YENEEA. The CDR3 region is CASSVDREGNQPQHF. The CDR3 DNA follows: TGTGCCAGCAGCGTAGACAGGGAAGGCAATCAGCCCCAGCATTTT.

The gene calls are TRBV5-1 and TRBJ2-7; 8 nucleotides align to TRBD1. V lost 4 bases and J lost 1; bases outside the gene matches: 10. This CDR3 contains 16 residues. Germline V CDR1 and CDR2: SGHRS, YFSETQ. CDR3 amino acids: CASSPGRDRLSYEQYF. The CDR3 coding sequence is TGCGCCAGCAGCCCCGGTCGGGACAGGCTGTCCTACGAGCAGTACTTC.

This clone was observed once. V and J are TRBV6-5 and TRBJ1-6; D remains ambiguous. The length of the CDR3 is 16 residues. Germline CDR1 and CDR2: MNHEY and SVGAGI. V was cut by 0 bases and J by 5 bases, with 11 bases left in between. The CDR3 spells CASSYSFYQDNSPLHF. The CDR3 coding sequence is TGTGCCAGCAGTTACTCCTTCTACCAAGATAATTCACCCCTCCACTTT.

The chain combines TRBV7-9 with TRBJ2-4, with TRBD2 identical over 8 bases. Germline CDR1 and CDR2: SEHNR and FQNEAQ (reference sequence). The CDR3 covers 14 residues. After removal of 3 bases from V and 5 bases from J, the junction contained 3 bases not matched to a gene. The CDR3: CASSFTAGENIQYF. CDR3 in DNA: TGTGCCAGCAGCTTCACAGCGGGGGAAAACATTCAGTACTTC.

The rearrangement uses TRBV2 and TRBJ2-5; 8 bases are shared with TRBD1. This CDR3 has 14 residues. V trimming: 6 bases; J trimming: 7 bases; junction bases outside the gene matches: 10. Germline CDR1 reads SNHLY; CDR2 reads FYNNEI. The CDR3 bases are TGTGCCAGCAGGTCCGGGACAGGATTAGGGACCCAGTACTTC. Its translation is CASRSGTGLGTQYF.